The 10 T cell receptor beta chains reported below all come from one sample, sequenced in a study of beta chain features in type 1 diabetes. The antigens of these receptors remain unknown. The study reverse transcribed the entire isolated RNA, so it sequenced expressed TCRB transcripts. Using immunoSEQ multiplex PCR, the repertoire was profiled, and TCRdb retains in-frame clones only, with some absent. The sample contains 240,000 or so clones, about 14% of which appear only once. Study-wide findings and caveats: Shortening of TCRB CDR3s, moderate but significant, appeared in all four CD4+ subsets of Type 1 diabetes patients.

The sample comprised naive CD4+ T cells from blood. The receptors come from a man aged 30 to 39 with type 1 diabetes.

The chain joins TRBV7-9 to TRBJ1-6; 7 nucleotides agree with TRBD1. Germline CDR1 and CDR2: SEHNR and FQNEAQ (reference sequence). The CDR3 has 16 residues. The trim removed 4 bases at V and 0 bases at J, leaving 3 bases unmatched. CDR3 coding DNA: TGTGCCAGCAGCTCACAGGGGATCTCCTATAATTCACCCCTCCACTTT. Protein product: CASSSQGISYNSPLHF.

The J gene is TRBJ1-2, the V gene TRBV2; TRBD1 might be the D (5 bases). In germline, CDR1 is SNHLY, CDR2 FYNNEI. This CDR3 has 12 residues. The germline V and J ends were trimmed by 7 bases and 6 bases, with 12 bases remaining between them. CDR3 sequence: CASMGQGNGYTF. The CDR3 nucleotides are TGTGCCAGCATGGGGCAGGGTAATGGCTACACCTTC.

A few counts support this clone. J is TRBJ2-1 and V is TRBV30; TRBD2 matches 10 bases. CDR3 length: 15 residues. Germline CDR1 is GTSNPN and CDR2 is SVGIG (reference sequence). The J segment lost 8 bases and the V segment lost 2 bases, leaving 9 bases of the junction unmatched. The CDR3 nucleotides are TGTGCCTGGAGTACTCCTAGCGGGGGCGTTTATGAGCAGTTCTTC. Its translation is CAWSTPSGGVYEQFF.

This clone appeared a few times. The gene calls are TRBV6-5 and TRBJ2-1; 8 nucleotides line up with TRBD2. This CDR3 comprises 16 residues. Looked up from germline, CDR1 is MNHEY and CDR2 is SVGAGI. V gave up 2 bases and J gave up 2 bases; unmatched junction bases: 5. The CDR3 is CASSYRSLAAYNEQFF. CDR3 DNA sequence: TGTGCCAGCAGTTACCGCTCACTAGCGGCCTACAATGAGCAGTTCTTC.

This chain uses TRBV6-1 with TRBJ1-1; perhaps TRBD1 as D (5 bases). Germline assignment: CDR1 MNHNS and CDR2 SASEGT. V dropped 3 bases and J dropped 3 bases, with 11 bases sitting between them. The CDR3 extends over 14 amino acids. CDR3 residues: CASSDPWGDTEAFF. The CDR3, as DNA: TGTGCCAGCAGTGACCCGTGGGGGGACACTGAAGCTTTCTTT.

This clone was counted only a few times. The J gene is TRBJ2-5, the V gene TRBV5-1; D not resolved. V was clipped by 0 bases and J by 0 bases, with 6 bases between them. Germline CDR1 is SGHRS and CDR2 is YFSETQ. The CDR3 is 14 residues long. This CDR3 is CASSLEEHQETQYF. The CDR3 DNA reads TGCGCCAGCAGCTTGGAAGAGCACCAAGAGACCCAGTACTTC.

The chain uses TRBV5-6 and TRBJ2-4; a weak D match, TRBD2 (6 bases). Trimming shortened V by 0 bases and J by 1 base, and 14 bases separated the two germline ends. This CDR3 has 17 amino acids. The V gene's germline CDR1 is SGHDT and CDR2 YYEEEE. The CDR3 reads CASSLVVGGMAKNIQYF. Here the CDR3 DNA reads TGTGCCAGCAGCTTGGTTGTAGGAGGGATGGCCAAAAACATTCAGTACTTC.

This clone has more than one count but fewer than ten. This rearrangement joins TRBV5-1 to TRBJ2-7; D is uncertain. This CDR3 region has 12 residues. Germline V gives CDR1 SGHRS, CDR2 YFSETQ. V lost 2 bases and J 7 bases, leaving 10 bases between the germline ends. This CDR3 reads CASSLPPSEQYF. In DNA, the CDR3 is TGCGCCAGCAGCTTACCGCCCAGTGAGCAGTACTTC.

This clone was recorded a few times. The chain is built from TRBV2 and TRBJ2-1; D is undetermined. The length of the CDR3 is 12 residues. The germline gives CDR1 SNHLY, CDR2 FYNNEI. V shed 6 bases and J shed 5 bases, with 8 bases lying between them. CDR3 nucleotide sequence: TGTGCCAGCAGGGCTGATGACAATGAGCAGTTCTTC. Translated, it gives CASRADDNEQFF.

The sample holds a few counts of this clone. The chain links TRBV7-9 to TRBJ2-1, with D perhaps TRBD1 (6 bases). This CDR3 region has 16 residues. The germline V and J ends were trimmed by 5 bases and 1 base, with 15 bases remaining between them. CDR1 and CDR2 from the germline V gene are SEHNR and FQNEAQ (reference sequence). This CDR3 reads CASSPRTAQSYNEQFF. CDR3 sequence (DNA): TGTGCCAGCAGCCCCCGGACAGCCCAGTCCTACAATGAGCAGTTCTTC.